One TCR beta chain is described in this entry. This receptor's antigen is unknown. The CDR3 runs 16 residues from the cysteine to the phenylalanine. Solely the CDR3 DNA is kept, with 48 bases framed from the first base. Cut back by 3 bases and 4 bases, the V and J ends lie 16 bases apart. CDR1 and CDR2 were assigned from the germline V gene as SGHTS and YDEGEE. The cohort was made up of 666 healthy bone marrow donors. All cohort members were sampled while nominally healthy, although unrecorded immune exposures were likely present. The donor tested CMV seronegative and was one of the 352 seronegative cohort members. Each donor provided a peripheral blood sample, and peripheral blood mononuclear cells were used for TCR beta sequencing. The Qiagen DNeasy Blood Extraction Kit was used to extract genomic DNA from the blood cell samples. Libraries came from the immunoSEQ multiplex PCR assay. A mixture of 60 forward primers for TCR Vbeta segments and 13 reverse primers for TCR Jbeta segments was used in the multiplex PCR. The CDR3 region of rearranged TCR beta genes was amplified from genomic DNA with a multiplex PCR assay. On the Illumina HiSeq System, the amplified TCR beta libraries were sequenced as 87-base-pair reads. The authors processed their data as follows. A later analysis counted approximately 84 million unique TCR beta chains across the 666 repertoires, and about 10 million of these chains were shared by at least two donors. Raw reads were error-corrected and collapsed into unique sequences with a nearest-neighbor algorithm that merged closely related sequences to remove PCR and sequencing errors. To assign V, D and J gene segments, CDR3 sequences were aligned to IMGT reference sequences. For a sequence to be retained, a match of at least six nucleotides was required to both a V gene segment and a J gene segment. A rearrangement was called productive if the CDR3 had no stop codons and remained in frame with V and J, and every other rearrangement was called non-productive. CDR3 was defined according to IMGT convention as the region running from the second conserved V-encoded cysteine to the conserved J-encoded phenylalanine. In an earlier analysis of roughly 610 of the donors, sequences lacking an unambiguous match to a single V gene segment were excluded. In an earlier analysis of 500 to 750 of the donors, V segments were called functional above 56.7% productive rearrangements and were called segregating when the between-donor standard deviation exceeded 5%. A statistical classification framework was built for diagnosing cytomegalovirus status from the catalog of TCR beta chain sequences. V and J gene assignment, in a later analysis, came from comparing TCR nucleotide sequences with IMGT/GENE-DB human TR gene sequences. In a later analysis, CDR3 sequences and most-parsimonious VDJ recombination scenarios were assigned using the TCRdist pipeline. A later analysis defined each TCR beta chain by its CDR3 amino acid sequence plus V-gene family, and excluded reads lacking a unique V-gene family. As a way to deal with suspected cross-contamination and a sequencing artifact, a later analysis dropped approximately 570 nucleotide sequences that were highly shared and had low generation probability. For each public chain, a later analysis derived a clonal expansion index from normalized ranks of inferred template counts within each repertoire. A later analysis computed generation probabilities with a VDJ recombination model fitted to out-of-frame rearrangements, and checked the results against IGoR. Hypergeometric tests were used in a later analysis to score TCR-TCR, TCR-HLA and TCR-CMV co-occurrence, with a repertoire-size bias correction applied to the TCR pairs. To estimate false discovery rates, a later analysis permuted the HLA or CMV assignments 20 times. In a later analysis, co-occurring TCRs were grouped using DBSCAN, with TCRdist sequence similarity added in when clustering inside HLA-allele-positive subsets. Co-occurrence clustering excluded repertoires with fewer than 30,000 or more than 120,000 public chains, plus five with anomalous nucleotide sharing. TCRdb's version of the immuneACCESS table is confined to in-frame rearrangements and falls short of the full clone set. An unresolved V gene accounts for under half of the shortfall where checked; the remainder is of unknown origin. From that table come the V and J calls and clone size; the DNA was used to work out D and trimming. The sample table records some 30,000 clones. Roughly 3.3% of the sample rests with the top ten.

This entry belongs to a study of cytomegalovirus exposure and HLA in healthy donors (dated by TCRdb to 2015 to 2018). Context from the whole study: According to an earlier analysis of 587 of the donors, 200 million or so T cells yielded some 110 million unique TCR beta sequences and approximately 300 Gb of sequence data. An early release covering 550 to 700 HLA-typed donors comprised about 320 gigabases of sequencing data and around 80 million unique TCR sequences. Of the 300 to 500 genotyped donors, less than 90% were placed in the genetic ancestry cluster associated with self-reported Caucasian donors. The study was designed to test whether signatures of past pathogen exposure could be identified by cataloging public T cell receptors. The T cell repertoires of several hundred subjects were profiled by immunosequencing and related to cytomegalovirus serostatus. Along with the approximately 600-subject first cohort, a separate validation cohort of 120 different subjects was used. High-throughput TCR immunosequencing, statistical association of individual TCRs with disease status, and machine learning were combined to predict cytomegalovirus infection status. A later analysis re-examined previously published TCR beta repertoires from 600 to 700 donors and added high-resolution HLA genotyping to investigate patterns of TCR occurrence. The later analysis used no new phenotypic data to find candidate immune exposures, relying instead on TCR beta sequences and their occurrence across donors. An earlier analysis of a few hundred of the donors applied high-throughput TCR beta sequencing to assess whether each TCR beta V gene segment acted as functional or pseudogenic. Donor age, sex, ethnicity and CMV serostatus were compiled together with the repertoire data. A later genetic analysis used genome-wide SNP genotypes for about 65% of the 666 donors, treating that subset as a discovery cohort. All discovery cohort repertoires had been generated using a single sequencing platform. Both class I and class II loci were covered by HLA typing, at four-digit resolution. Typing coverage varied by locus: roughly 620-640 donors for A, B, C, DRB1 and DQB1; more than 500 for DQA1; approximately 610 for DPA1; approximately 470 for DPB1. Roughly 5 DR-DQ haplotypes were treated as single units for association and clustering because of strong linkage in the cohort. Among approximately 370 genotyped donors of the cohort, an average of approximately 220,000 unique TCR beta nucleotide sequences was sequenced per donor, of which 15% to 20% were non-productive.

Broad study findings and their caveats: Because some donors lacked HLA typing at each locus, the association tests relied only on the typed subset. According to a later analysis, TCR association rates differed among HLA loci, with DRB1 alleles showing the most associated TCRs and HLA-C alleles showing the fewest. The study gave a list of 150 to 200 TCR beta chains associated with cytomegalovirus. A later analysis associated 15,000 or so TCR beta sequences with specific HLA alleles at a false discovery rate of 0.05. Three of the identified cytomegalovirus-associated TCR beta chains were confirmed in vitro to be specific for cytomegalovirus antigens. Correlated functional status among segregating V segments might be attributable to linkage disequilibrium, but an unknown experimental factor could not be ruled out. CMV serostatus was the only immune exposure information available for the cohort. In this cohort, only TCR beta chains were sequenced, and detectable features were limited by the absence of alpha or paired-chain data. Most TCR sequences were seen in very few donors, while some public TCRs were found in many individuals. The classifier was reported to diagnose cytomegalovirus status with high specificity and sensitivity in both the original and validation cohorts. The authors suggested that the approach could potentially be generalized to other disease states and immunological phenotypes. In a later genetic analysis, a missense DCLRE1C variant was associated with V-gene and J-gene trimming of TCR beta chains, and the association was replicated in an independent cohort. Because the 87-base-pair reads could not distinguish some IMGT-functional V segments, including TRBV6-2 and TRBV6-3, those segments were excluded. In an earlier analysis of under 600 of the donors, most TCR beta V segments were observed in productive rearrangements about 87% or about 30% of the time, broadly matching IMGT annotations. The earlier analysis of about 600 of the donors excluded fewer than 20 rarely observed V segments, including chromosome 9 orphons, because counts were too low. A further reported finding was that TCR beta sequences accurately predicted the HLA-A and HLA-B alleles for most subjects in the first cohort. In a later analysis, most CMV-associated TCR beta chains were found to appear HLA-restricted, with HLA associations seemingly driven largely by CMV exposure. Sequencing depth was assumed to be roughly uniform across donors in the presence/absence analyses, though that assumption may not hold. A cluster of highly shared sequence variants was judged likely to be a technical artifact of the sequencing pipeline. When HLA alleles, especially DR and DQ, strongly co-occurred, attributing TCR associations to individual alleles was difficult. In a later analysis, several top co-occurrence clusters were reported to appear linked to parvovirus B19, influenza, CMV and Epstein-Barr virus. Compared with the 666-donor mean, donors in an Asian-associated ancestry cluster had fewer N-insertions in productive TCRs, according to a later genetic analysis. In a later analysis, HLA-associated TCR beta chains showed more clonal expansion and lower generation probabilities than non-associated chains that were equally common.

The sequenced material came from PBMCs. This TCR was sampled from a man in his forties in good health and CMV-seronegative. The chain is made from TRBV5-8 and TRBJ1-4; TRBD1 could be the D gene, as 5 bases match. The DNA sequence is TGTGCCAGCAGCTGGAGGGCCGGGACTTATAATGAAAAACTGTTTTTT. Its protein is CASSWRAGTYNEKLFF.